The clone carrying this TCR beta chain occurred a few times. A read error may account for a junction end that differs from germline. This CDR3 contains 10 residues. TCRdb processed the reads anew with MiXCR; each CDR3 protein has one entry. Among about 740,000 distinct CDR3 sequences listed, 35% were seen once. The data were taken from a study of T cell repertoires in cytomegalovirus infection. The rearrangement uses TRBV23-1 and TRBJ2-7; D may be TRBD2 (5 bases). TRBV23-1 is an ORF; its function is uncertain. Sample: PBMCs. The clonotype comes from a human donor in good health (CMV status not recorded). Some clones in this sample may be carry-over from other donors' samples. The CDR3 protein is CASSQGRKDF. The DNA of the CDR3 is TGCGCCAGCAGTCAGGGGAGAAAGGACTTC.